This T cell receptor beta chain was captured in a study of T cell responses to AZD1222 COVID-19 vaccine. Samples with a second dose at about 4 or about 12 weeks were pooled together. J was trimmed by 6 bases and V by 10 bases; bases with no gene match: 10. This CDR3 contains 14 residues. CDR1 MDHEN and CDR2 SYDVKM come from the germline V gene. Only in-frame clones appear in the TCRdb table, and some are missing; sequencing was by immunoSEQ multiplex PCR. The sample consists of more than 75,000 clones, approximately 89% of them appearing once. The receptor comes from an adult who received the AZD1222 COVID-19 vaccine. The sequencing used peripheral blood, collected 28 days after the second AZD1222 dose. The chain recombines TRBV28 with TRBJ1-5, with TRBD1 identical over 9 bases. CDR3 DNA: TGTGCCACCGCGACAGGGGGGTCGAGTCAGCCCCAGCATTTT. This sequence encodes CATATGGSSQPQHF.